This is a list of T cell receptor beta chains from one sample in a study of human T cells and chemical hapten exposure. TCRdb independently ran MiXCR on the RACE reads; one entry per CDR3 protein. This sample has fewer than 300,000 distinct CDR3 sequences, with approximately 8.6% found just once. Here the sequenced sample was whole blood, taken in connection with sensitization to the hapten diphenylcyclopropenone (DPC). Every receptor here comes from a woman between 40 and 50 years old with alopecia areata. Some clones in this sample may be carry-over from other donors' samples. CDR3s leave out the opening cysteine and the closing phenylalanine or tryptophan. Each record gives: V gene, J gene, CDR3 protein.

TRBV5-1	TRBJ1-5	ASSLEGQNSNQPQH
TRBV7-2	TRBJ2-2	ASSLLGRGLLTGELF
TRBV6-5	TRBJ2-5	ASRSTGTGDGETQY
TRBV9	TRBJ2-5	ASSLLGGVQETQY
TRBV24-1	TRBJ2-1	ATSVRYYNEQF
TRBV12-3/TRBV12-4	TRBJ1-6	ASSLREAYSPLH
TRBV4-3	TRBJ2-2	ASSQEYNTGELF
TRBV7-2	TRBJ1-2	ASSKQGRPEGYT
TRBV11-2	TRBJ2-5	ASSLEWRRAETQY
TRBV7-3	TRBJ1-1	ASSITPGAAEAF
TRBV6-5	TRBJ2-5	ASSYGPTQY
TRBV2	TRBJ1-3	ARKASGNTIY
TRBV6-2/TRBV6-3	TRBJ2-7	ASSWDPRDYEQY
TRBV5-1	TRBJ2-3	ASSPGQFGTDTQY
TRBV5-6	TRBJ2-1	ASSVTGQGNEQF
TRBV6-6	TRBJ2-4	ASSRILQGAKNIQY
TRBV20-1	TRBJ2-1	SARVGGEV
TRBV28	TRBJ1-1	ASSLPPGQGRYEAF
TRBV4-3	TRBJ2-1	ASSRPLAGRYEQF
TRBV10-3	TRBJ2-7	AISEPKLDYEQY
TRBV20-1	TRBJ1-2	SASRGNYGYT
TRBV24-1	TRBJ2-1	ATSDQGQEGYNEQF
TRBV5-1	TRBJ2-6	ASYAGANVLT
TRBV27	TRBJ1-5	ASSLRRPSDQPQH
TRBV12-3/TRBV12-4	TRBJ2-1	ASTNWAGGQNEQF
TRBV29-1	TRBJ1-4	SVQINEKLF
TRBV25-1	TRBJ1-1	ASSEYDSYTEAF
TRBV7-9	TRBJ1-3	ASSPGGAGGNTIY
TRBV3-1	TRBJ1-2	ASSQTRTLGYT
TRBV28	TRBJ1-2	ASSLGGNFYGYT
TRBV29-1	TRBJ2-6	SGAGPGANVLT
TRBV7-2	TRBJ1-2	ASSLESTANYGYT
TRBV7-9	TRBJ2-7	ASSLGIGGPPYEQY
TRBV4-3	TRBJ2-1	ASSQEDRGLYNEQF
TRBV3-1	TRBJ2-1	ASSLEGGSYNEQF
TRBV21-1	TRBJ2-7	ASSIFPFGPRETSEQY
TRBV6-6	TRBJ2-6	ASSSTSRRTSGANVLT
TRBV11-2	TRBJ1-6	ASSSKQGLNSPLH
TRBV4-3	TRBJ2-1	ASSQATGYTSNIYNEQF
TRBV12-3/TRBV12-4	TRBJ1-2	ASSSGLYGYT
TRBV6-2/TRBV6-3	TRBJ2-1	ASSYSRTSDNEQF
TRBV29-1	TRBJ2-5	SARGGRGETQY
TRBV20-1	TRBJ2-7	SARQGTYEQY
TRBV7-9	TRBJ1-1	ASSWGGPEAF
TRBV28	TRBJ2-7	ASARTGPYEQY
TRBV10-3	TRBJ2-1	AISDQIEQF
TRBV20-1	TRBJ2-5	SARTSRETQY
TRBV5-6	TRBJ1-5	ASSPGTGVYQPQH